The 10 T cell receptor beta chains presented below share a single source sample, sequenced in a study of blood T cell repertoires in COVID-19. Libraries were prepared by immunoSEQ multiplex PCR; TCRdb keeps only in-frame clonotypes and omits some of them. The data contain hundreds of thousands of clones, over 80% of them singletons. Sequences were obtained from peripheral blood. The receptors come from a woman aged 25-40 years with COVID-19, enrolled during active disease.

The chain uses TRBV15 and TRBJ2-2, with TRBD2 identical over 7 bases. CDR1 and CDR2 from the germline V gene are LNHNV and YYDKDF (reference sequence). The CDR3 length is 16 residues. J lost 2 bases, V lost 5 bases, and 8 bases had no gene match. The CDR3 is CATSGRLASNTGELFF. The CDR3 nucleotides read TGTGCCACCAGCGGACGACTAGCCTCAAACACCGGGGAGCTGTTTTTT.

J is TRBJ2-5 and V is TRBV25-1, with TRBD2 identical over 8 bases. The CDR3 covers 15 residues. V trimming: 1 base; J trimming: 5 bases; junction bases outside the gene matches: 6. Germline CDR1 MGHDK, CDR2 SYGVNS. CDR3 region: CASSESRREAETQYF. In DNA form, the CDR3 reads TGTGCCAGCAGTGAATCCAGGCGGGAGGCCGAGACCCAGTACTTC. The full variable domain, completed using reference TRBV25-1 and TRBJ2-5, is EADIYQTPRYLVIGTGKKITLECSQTMGHDKMYWYQQDPGMELHLIHYSYGVNSTEKGDLSSESTVSRIRTEHFPLTLESARPSHTSQYLCASSESRREAETQYFGPGTRLLVL.

DNA for the CDR3: TGTGCCAGCAGTAACCTACTCCGGACTAGCGGGAGACCTAATGAGCAGTTCTTC. Encoded protein: CASSNLLRTSGRPNEQFF. This chain links TRBV6-2 or TRBV6-3 with TRBJ2-1; 13 positions agree with TRBD2. The ends lost 5 bases at V and 7 bases at J; junction bases unmatched: 14. Germline V gene lookup returns CDR1 MNHEY and CDR2 SVGEGT. The CDR3 is 18 amino acids.

The gene calls are TRBV5-1 and TRBJ2-7, with D unclear. Trimming shortened V by 0 bases and J by 4 bases, and 14 bases separated the two germline ends. The CDR3 sequence is 15 residues long. The V gene's germline CDR1 is SGHRS and CDR2 YFSETQ. The CDR3 loop reads CASSLDSSSIYEQYF. The CDR3 DNA follows: TGCGCCAGCAGCTTGGACAGCTCAAGCATATACGAGCAGTACTTC.

This clone was seen just once. The rearrangement uses TRBV20-1 and TRBJ2-5; D gene uncertain. From germline, CDR1 is DFQATT and CDR2 SNEGSKA (reference sequence). V was clipped by 4 bases and J by 2 bases, with 5 bases between them. This CDR3 has 11 residues. This chain's CDR3 is CSATGQETQYF. For the CDR3, the DNA is TGCAGTGCTACAGGACAAGAGACCCAGTACTTC.

V usage is TRBV27 and J usage is TRBJ2-1; perhaps TRBD2 as D (7 bases). The germline V and J ends were trimmed by 4 bases and 6 bases, with 19 bases remaining between them. The CDR3 is made up of 16 amino acids. The germline V gene encodes CDR1 MNHEY and CDR2 SMNVEV (reference sequence). CDR3 DNA sequence: TGTGCCAGCAGTTCCTCTAGGGGGAGGGTGAGCAATGAGCAGTTCTTC. Translated, it gives CASSSSRGRVSNEQFF.

The rearrangement uses TRBV10-3 and TRBJ2-5; 10 nucleotides match TRBD1. Trimming removed 4 bases from V and 5 bases from J; junction bases left unmatched: 4. CDR1 ENHRY and CDR2 SYGVKD come from the germline V gene. This CDR3 region has 14 residues. CDR3 amino acids: CAISATGGEETQYF. The CDR3 coding sequence is TGTGCCATCAGTGCGACAGGGGGCGAGGAGACCCAGTACTTC.

The chain combines TRBV27 with TRBJ1-5; D unclear. CDR1 is MNHEY and CDR2 is SMNVEV in the germline V gene (reference sequence). The CDR3 contains 15 residues. V lost 5 bases, J lost 0 bases, and 11 bases lay in between. CDR3 region: CASSAGLNSNQPQHF. The CDR3 DNA reads TGTGCCAGCAGTGCCGGACTAAATAGCAATCAGCCCCAGCATTTT.

This rearrangement joins TRBV28 to TRBJ2-3; D ambiguous. Germline V lookup: CDR1 MDHEN, CDR2 SYDVKM. Trimming took off 4 bases at V and 5 bases at J, with 16 bases between the two ends. There are 15 residues in the CDR3. CDR3 sequence: CASSSGRRLGDTQYF. For the CDR3, the DNA is TGTGCCAGCAGTTCTGGCCGCAGGTTGGGAGATACGCAGTATTTT.

A word on this clone: The same CDR3 is also encoded by other DNA sequences in this sample. The V call is TRBV24-1, the J call TRBJ1-4; 10 bases map to TRBD1. The germline V gene has CDR1 KGHDR and CDR2 SFDVKD. The trim removed 3 bases at V and 6 bases at J, leaving 3 bases unmatched. The CDR3 covers 15 residues. For the CDR3, the DNA is TGTGCCACCAGTGATCCAGGACAGGGGGATGAAAAACTGTTTTTT. It encodes CATSDPGQGDEKLFF.